This is a list of T cell receptor beta chains from one sample in a study of blood T cells in healthy people across ages. TCRdb re-derived calls from the 5' RACE reads in MiXCR, one entry per CDR3 protein. This sample has roughly 1.5 million distinct CDR3 sequences, with 42% found just once. Sequences were obtained from blood. The receptors were gathered from a woman under 30 in good health. Both conserved end residues are part of each CDR3. A D gene is named only where the DNA matches it firmly. Only some rows state a clone size, as once, few, many or a class for expanded clones.

d_gene	v_gene	j_gene	abundance	CDR3nt	CDR3aa
NA	TRBV15	TRBJ2-3	NA	TGTGCCACCAGCAGAGAACCCCGGGGCAAAGATACGCAGTATTTT	CATSREPRGKDTQYF
NA	TRBV4-2	TRBJ2-7	NA	TGTGCCAGCAGCAGGGGTCTAAATTACGAGCAGTACTTC	CASSRGLNYEQYF
NA	TRBV12-3/TRBV12-4	TRBJ2-3	few	TGTGCCAGCAGTTTAGACGGGAGAGGAGATACGCAGTATTTT	CASSLDGRGDTQYF
NA	TRBV4-1	TRBJ2-4	few	TGCGCCAGCAGCCAAGGGAGGGGCAGAATAAACATTCAGTACTTC	CASSQGRGRINIQYF
TRBD2	TRBV3-1	TRBJ2-2	NA	TGTGCCAGCAGCCTCGGACTAGCGGGGCTTCTGAACACCGGGGAGCTGTTTTTT	CASSLGLAGLLNTGELFF
NA	TRBV3-1	TRBJ2-1	NA	TGTGCCAGCAGCAATAGCAAGGAGCAGTTCTTC	CASSNSKEQFF
TRBD1	TRBV20-1	TRBJ1-4	NA	TGCAGTGCCCGGACAGGGGGCTCTAATGAAAAACTGTTTTTT	CSARTGGSNEKLFF
NA	TRBV3-1	TRBJ2-7	NA	TGTGCCAGCAGCAGTCGGAGCGGCCCCTACTCCTACGAGCAGTACTTC	CASSSRSGPYSYEQYF
TRBD1	TRBV7-8	TRBJ1-2	few	TGTGCCAGCAGCTTAGTTGTAGGGGGCGTTGGCTACACCTTC	CASSLVVGGVGYTF
TRBD2	TRBV9	TRBJ2-3	once	TGTGCCAGCAGCTCTAGCGGGGGAGGCGGCACAGATACGCAGTATTTT	CASSSSGGGGTDTQYF
NA	TRBV7-8	TRBJ1-2	few	TGTGCCAGCAGCGCGGGACCGGAGAATAACTATGGCTACACCTTC	CASSAGPENNYGYTF
TRBD2	TRBV20-1	TRBJ2-1	NA	TGCAGTGCAAGTCCACTAGCGGGGGGGCGTAGCTACAATGAGCAGTTCTTC	CSASPLAGGRSYNEQFF
TRBD1	TRBV3-1	TRBJ1-1	NA	TGTGCCTGCAGCCATTCCCGGACAGGGGGCATCTCTGAAGCTTTCTTT	CACSHSRTGGISEAFF
TRBD1	TRBV12-3/TRBV12-4	TRBJ2-1	NA	TGTGCCAGCAGTTGGGACAGGGCCCTTTACTACAGTGAGCAGTTCTTC	CASSWDRALYYSEQFF
NA	TRBV27	TRBJ2-6	few	TGTGCCAGCAGATGGACGTCATACTCTGGGGCCAACGTCCTGACTTTC	CASRWTSYSGANVLTF
TRBD1	TRBV5-5	TRBJ2-5	NA	TGTGCCAGCAGCTTCCCGCAGGGGGCCCAAGAGACCCAGTACTTC	CASSFPQGAQETQYF